The 11 T cell receptor beta chains below come from one sample, sequenced in a study of blood T cell repertoires in COVID-19. Assay used: immunoSEQ multiplex PCR; TCRdb lists only in-frame clones, some missing. In the table there are a few hundred thousand clones, just under 90% of which are singletons. The sequencing input was peripheral blood. The origin of the receptors is a man between 60 and 70 years old who had recovered from COVID-19.

This clone has only a few counts. CDR3 sequence: CASSLSIGDSYGYTF. Written as DNA, the CDR3 is TGCGCCAGCAGCTTGTCTATAGGAGACTCTTATGGCTACACCTTC. The V gene is TRBV5-1, the J gene TRBJ1-2; D not certain. Per the germline V gene, CDR1 is SGHRS and CDR2 is YFSETQ. CDR3 length equals 15 residues. V was cut by 1 base and J by 5 bases, with 15 bases left in between.

This chain links TRBV28 with TRBJ2-1; 9 bases align to TRBD2. CDR1 and CDR2 from the germline V gene are MDHEN and SYDVKM. This CDR3 region has 14 residues. Trimming removed 6 bases from V and 6 bases from J; junction bases left unmatched: 6. CDR3 DNA: TGTGCCAGCAGCCTCGGGACTAGCACCAATGAGCAGTTCTTC. The encoded protein is CASSLGTSTNEQFF.

The chain uses TRBV30 and TRBJ1-2; no clear D gene. The germline CDR1 and CDR2 sequences are GTSNPN and SVGIG (reference sequence). The V end was cut by 5 bases, the J end by 4 bases, with 11 bases between. This CDR3 is built from 12 residues. The CDR3 region is CAWDLRGYGYTF. The DNA for the CDR3 is TGTGCCTGGGACCTACGGGGCTATGGCTACACCTTC.

The chain has TRBV6-5 and TRBJ2-7; D perhaps matches TRBD2 (5 bases). Germline V gives CDR1 MNHEY, CDR2 SVGAGI. Trimming removed 4 bases at V and 0 bases at J, with 13 bases between. CDR3 length: 15 amino acids. The CDR3 protein is CASSSSATSSYEQYF. In DNA form, the CDR3 reads TGTGCCAGCAGTTCCTCAGCCACTAGCTCCTACGAGCAGTACTTC.

This clone appeared a single time. This chain uses TRBV3-1 (or the pseudogene TRBV3-2) with TRBJ1-1; no clear D. Trimming cost V 2 bases and J 3 bases, with 7 bases left between them. The CDR3 has 13 residues. Looked up from germline, CDR1 is LGHDT and CDR2 is YNNKEL (reference sequence). The CDR3: CASSQSGDTEAFF. The DNA for the CDR3 is TGTGCCAGCAGCCAATCCGGGGACACTGAAGCTTTCTTT.

This clone was seen just once. This chain connects TRBV19 to TRBJ2-5; the D gene is possibly TRBD1 (6 bases). Looked up from germline, CDR1 is LNHDA and CDR2 is SQIVND (reference sequence). Trimming shortened V by 2 bases and J by 5 bases, and 6 bases separated the two germline ends. CDR3 length: 12 residues. Here the CDR3 DNA reads TGTGCCAGTAGTATAACAGGGGAGACCCAGTACTTC. Translating it yields CASSITGETQYF.

The chain combines TRBV9 with TRBJ1-2; 9 nucleotides agree with TRBD1. This CDR3 is 17 amino acids long. The trim removed 0 bases at V and 6 bases at J, leaving 12 bases unmatched. CDR1 and CDR2 from the germline V gene are SGDLS and YYNGEE. DNA for the CDR3: TGTGCCAGCAGCGTAGCGGCTTTTTGGGGACAGGGCGATGGCTACACCTTC. This translates into CASSVAAFWGQGDGYTF.

This chain uses TRBV6-2 or TRBV6-3 with TRBJ1-1; the D gene is possibly TRBD1 (5 bases). Germline CDR1 is MNHEY and CDR2 is SVGEGT. V lost 1 base and J lost 0, with 9 bases in between. The CDR3 has 15 residues. The CDR3 DNA follows: TGTGCCAGCAGTTACTTACAGGAAATGAACACTGAAGCTTTCTTT. Amino acid sequence: CASSYLQEMNTEAFF.

The chain links TRBV10-3 to TRBJ2-2; 11 bases map to TRBD1. V trimming: 7 bases; J trimming: 7 bases; junction bases outside the gene matches: 5. CDR3 length: 14 residues. Looked up from germline, CDR1 is ENHRY and CDR2 is SYGVKD. Here the CDR3 DNA reads TGTGCCATCACTAGGGACAGGGGGGTCGGGGAGCTGTTTTTT. This encodes CAITRDRGVGELFF.

The chain joins TRBV6-1 to TRBJ2-7; possibly TRBD1 for D (5 bases). Germline-derived CDR1 and CDR2 are MNHNS and SASEGT. Trimming removed 2 bases at V and 0 bases at J, with 20 bases between. The CDR3 loop spans 18 amino acids. CDR3 DNA sequence: TGTGCCAGCAGTGAAAGGTTAGGGGCCGAGATCCCCTCCTACGAGCAGTACTTC. Translation: CASSERLGAEIPSYEQYF.

The J gene is TRBJ2-2, the V gene TRBV29-1; TRBD1 matches at 9 bases. The V gene end was trimmed by 5 bases and the J gene end by 4 bases; junction bases not matched to a gene: 11. Germline CDR1 reads SQVTM; CDR2 reads ANQGSEA. The CDR3 covers 16 residues. Written as DNA, the CDR3 is TGCAGCGTTACGGAACAGGGGGCGGCAGGCACCGGGGAGCTGTTTTTT. This translates into CSVTEQGAAGTGELFF.